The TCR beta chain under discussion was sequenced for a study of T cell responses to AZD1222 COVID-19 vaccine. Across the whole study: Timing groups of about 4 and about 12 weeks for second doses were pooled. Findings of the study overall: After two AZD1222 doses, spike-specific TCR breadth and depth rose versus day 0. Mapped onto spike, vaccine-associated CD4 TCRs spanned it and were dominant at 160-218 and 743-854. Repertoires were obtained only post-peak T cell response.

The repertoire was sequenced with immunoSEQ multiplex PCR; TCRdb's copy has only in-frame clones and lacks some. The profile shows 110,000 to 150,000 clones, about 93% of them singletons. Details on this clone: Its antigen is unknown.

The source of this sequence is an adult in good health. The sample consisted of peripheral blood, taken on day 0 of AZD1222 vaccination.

The CDR3 region has the DNA TGTGCCAGCAGCTTTCAGCCGGGACAGATTAATGAAAAACTGTTTTTT. Translation gives CASSFQPGQINEKLFF. The genes are TRBV5-8 and TRBJ1-4, with 7 positions matching TRBD1. Per the germline V gene, CDR1 is SGHTS and CDR2 is YDEGEE. This CDR3 is built from 16 residues. After removal of 2 bases from V and 4 bases from J, the junction contained 8 bases not matched to a gene.